The TCR beta chain described here comes from a study of blood T cell repertoires in COVID-19. Measured with immunoSEQ multiplex PCR; TCRdb has only the in-frame clones, and not every one. The sample holds about 300,000 clones, around 92% seen once. Germline values: CDR1 LGHDT, CDR2 YNNKEL (reference sequence). With 0 bases removed from V and 10 bases from J, the gap between germline ends came to 14 bases. The CDR3 consists of 14 residues. The material sequenced was peripheral blood. J is TRBJ2-3 and V is TRBV3-1 (or the pseudogene TRBV3-2); maybe TRBD2 (5 bases). The receptor's source is a woman in her thirties with COVID-19, enrolled during active disease. CDR3 region: CASSQELETEAQYF. The DNA of the CDR3 is TGTGCCAGCAGCCAAGAGTTGGAGACGGAGGCGCAGTATTTT.